These T cell receptor beta chains were read from a single sample in a study of cytomegalovirus exposure and HLA in healthy donors. Only in-frame clones appear in the TCRdb table, and some are missing; sequencing was by immunoSEQ multiplex PCR. The data include tens of thousands of clones; the top ten clones carry approximately 6.8%. Input material: PBMCs. Receptors originate from a woman aged 40 to 50 in good health and CMV-seronegative. CDR3s include the opening cysteine and the closing phenylalanine or tryptophan. D genes are given only for firm matches.

v_call: TRBV5-5; d_call: .; j_call: TRBJ2-3; cdr3_aa: CASSLTRVGSTDTQYF; cdr3_nt: TGTGCCAGCAGCTTGACACGGGTCGGGAGCACAGATACGCAGTATTTT
v_call: TRBV28; d_call: .; j_call: TRBJ1-2; cdr3_aa: CASSFASYGYTF; cdr3_nt: TGTGCCAGCAGTTTTGCCAGTTATGGCTACACCTTC
v_call: TRBV6-5; d_call: .; j_call: TRBJ2-7; cdr3_aa: CASSYRGTAYEQYF; cdr3_nt: TGTGCCAGCAGTTACCGGGGGACAGCCTACGAGCAGTACTTC
v_call: TRBV18; d_call: .; j_call: TRBJ1-5; cdr3_aa: CASSRMGETNQPQHF; cdr3_nt: TGTGCCAGCTCAAGGATGGGCGAAACCAATCAGCCCCAGCATTTT
v_call: TRBV19; d_call: TRBD1; j_call: TRBJ1-1; cdr3_aa: CASRTRQGRNTEDFF; cdr3_nt: TGTGCCAGTAGGACTAGACAGGGGCGGAACACTGAAGATTTCTTT
v_call: TRBV7-2; d_call: TRBD2; j_call: TRBJ2-7; cdr3_aa: CASSQQGLATYEQYF; cdr3_nt: TGTGCCAGCAGTCAACAGGGACTAGCAACCTACGAGCAGTACTTC
v_call: TRBV18; d_call: .; j_call: TRBJ1-5; cdr3_aa: CASSPHRGNQPQHF; cdr3_nt: TGTGCCAGCTCACCACACCGGGGCAATCAGCCCCAGCATTTT
v_call: TRBV2; d_call: TRBD1; j_call: TRBJ1-3; cdr3_aa: CASRLGTVTGNTIYF; cdr3_nt: TGTGCCAGCAGATTGGGGACAGTAACTGGAAACACCATATATTTT
v_call: TRBV5-8; d_call: .; j_call: TRBJ2-3; cdr3_aa: CASSLGTYSDTQYF; cdr3_nt: TGTGCCAGCAGCTTGGGGACTTACTCAGATACGCAGTATTTT
v_call: TRBV6-4; d_call: .; j_call: TRBJ2-2; cdr3_aa: CASSDSRKGYTGELFF; cdr3_nt: TGTGCCAGCAGTGACTCGAGGAAGGGGTACACCGGGGAGCTGTTTTTT
v_call: TRBV19; d_call: .; j_call: TRBJ2-3; cdr3_aa: CASSLDSSTSTDTQYF; cdr3_nt: TGTGCCAGTAGCTTGGACAGCTCCACTAGCACAGATACGCAGTATTTT